Presented here are 21 T cell receptor beta chains from one specimen sequenced in a study of blood T cells in healthy people across ages. A second 7 to 11 cycle PCR used barcoded and J-beta primers. TCRdb independently ran MiXCR on the 5' RACE reads; one entry per CDR3 protein. The sample contains hundreds of thousands of distinct CDR3 sequences, about 32% of which appear only once. Material: blood. All receptors come from a woman older than 75 in good health.

Ten or more counts support this clonotype. DNA for the CDR3: TGTGCCAGCAGTTTCGAAGATTATAATTCACCCCTCCACTTT. Protein sequence: CASSFEDYNSPLHF. The J gene is TRBJ1-6, the V gene TRBV12-3 or TRBV12-4; D unresolved. This CDR3 comprises 14 residues. Deletions cut 3 bases from V and 4 bases from J, with 7 bases between.

V usage is TRBV20-1 and J usage is TRBJ2-7; 7 bases fit TRBD1. V lost 8 bases and J lost 5; bases outside the gene matches: 12. The CDR3 is 13 residues long. CDR1 and CDR2 from the germline V gene are DFQATT and SNEGSKA (reference sequence). The CDR3 sequence: CSSDPTGRNEQYF. As DNA, the CDR3 is TGCAGTTCGGATCCGACAGGGCGCAACGAGCAGTACTTC.

This clonotype was detected ten times or more. The rearrangement links TRBV7-9 to TRBJ2-5; 9 bases agree with TRBD1. Unmatched junction bases numbered 8, after V lost 5 bases and J lost 7 bases. Looked up from germline, CDR1 is SEHNR and CDR2 is FQNEAQ (reference sequence). CDR3 length: 14 amino acids. Here the CDR3 reads CASSADRQGGTQYF. The DNA of the CDR3 is TGTGCCAGCAGCGCCGACCGACAGGGGGGGACCCAGTACTTC.

This clonotype was observed many times. The V call is TRBV20-1, the J call TRBJ1-2, with TRBD1 as a possible D gene (5 bases). The V and J ends lost 6 bases and 2 bases respectively, with 22 bases between them. In germline, CDR1 is DFQATT, CDR2 SNEGSKA (reference sequence). This CDR3 is 16 amino acids long. CDR3 bases: TGCAGTGCACCCAGGGCATCCGTAACCGTCAACTATGGCTACACCTTC. Protein sequence: CSAPRASVTVNYGYTF.

Worth noting for this clonotype: A junction end diverges from the germline sequence, so it may reflect a read error. The CDR3 DNA reads as TGTGCCAACAGCTTAAAAGGAAATGACTACACCTTC. This encodes CANSLKGNDYTF. The J gene is TRBJ1-2, the V gene TRBV7-2; D remains unclear. The CDR3 totals 12 residues. Per germline, CDR1 SGHTA and CDR2 FQGNSA. Combining the CDR3 with reference TRBV7-2 and TRBJ1-2 gives the whole variable domain GAGVSQSPSNKVTEKGKDVELRCDPISGHTALYWYRQSLGQGLEFLIYFQGNSAPDKSGLPSDRFSAERTGGSVSTLTIQRTQQEDSAVYLCANSLKGNDYTFGSGTRLTVV.

Remarks on this clonotype: At one boundary the junction diverges from the germline segment, which might be a read error. This CDR3 reads CASRLAGDSTDAQYF. The CDR3 DNA reads as TGTGCCAGCAGACTAGCGGGAGACAGCACAGATGCGCAGTATTTT. This chain joins TRBV12-3 or TRBV12-4 and TRBJ2-3; 11 bases are shared with TRBD2. The CDR3 sequence is 15 residues long.

At least ten counts were recorded for this clonotype. The J gene is TRBJ1-2, the V gene TRBV6-1; D unresolved. CDR3 length: 14 residues. Trimming took off 0 bases at V and 8 bases at J, with 13 bases between the two ends. CDR1 and CDR2 from the germline V gene are MNHNS and SASEGT. The CDR3 is CASSEADQRRGYTF. CDR3 nucleotide sequence: TGTGCCAGCAGTGAAGCGGATCAGCGGAGGGGCTACACCTTC.

This clonotype was seen repeatedly, ten times or more. The chain has TRBV7-9 and TRBJ2-1, with a weak D call TRBD2 (5 bases). Trimming removed 5 bases at V and 0 bases at J, with 14 bases between. There are 16 residues in the CDR3. Per germline, CDR1 SEHNR and CDR2 FQNEAQ (reference sequence). DNA for the CDR3: TGTGCCAGCAGCGGACGGCTAGGGAGCTCCTACAATGAGCAGTTCTTC. Its protein is CASSGRLGSSYNEQFF. Filled out from reference TRBV7-9 and TRBJ2-1, the complete variable domain reads DTGVSQNPRHKITKRGQNVTFRCDPISEHNRLYWYRQTLGQGPEFLTYFQNEAQLEKSRLLSDRFSAERPKGSFSTLEIQRTEQGDSAMYLCASSGRLGSSYNEQFFGPGTRLTVL.

The chain employs TRBV20-1 and TRBJ2-7, with D possibly TRBD2 on 6 matching bases. This CDR3 has 12 amino acids. Germline assignment: CDR1 DFQATT and CDR2 SNEGSKA (reference sequence). V lost 6 bases to trimming and J lost 2 bases, with 11 bases between them. CDR3 nucleotides: TGCAGTGCCCGGGACTTCACCTACGAGCAGTACTTC. This translates into CSARDFTYEQYF.

This chain connects TRBV12-3 or TRBV12-4 to TRBJ1-1; no clear D. The CDR3 is 14 residues long. Trimming removed 5 bases from V and 0 bases from J, with 10 bases in between. The chain's CDR3 is CASSPSTVNTEAFF. CDR3 sequence (DNA): TGTGCCAGCAGTCCGTCGACGGTGAACACTGAAGCTTTCTTT.

This clonotype was detected a few times. The chain links TRBV6-5 to TRBJ1-5, with 8 bases matching TRBD1. Per germline, CDR1 MNHEY and CDR2 SVGAGI. CDR3 size: 18 residues. Losses at the gene ends were 1 base for V and 6 bases for J; bases not matched to a gene: 14. The CDR3 DNA sequence: TGTGCCAGCAGTTACTATTCTGGACAGGGCCGTGGGAGTCAGCCCCAGCATTTT. Translated: CASSYYSGQGRGSQPQHF.

The chain recombines TRBV7-2 with TRBJ1-1; D is unresolved. The CDR3 is 13 amino acids. V lost 5 bases and J 2 bases, leaving 9 bases between the germline ends. Germline-derived CDR1 and CDR2 are SGHTA and FQGNSA. CDR3 loop: CASSADVNTEAFF. The CDR3 DNA follows: TGTGCCAGCAGCGCGGACGTAAACACTGAAGCTTTCTTT.

This clonotype was counted at least ten times. The V and J genes are TRBV20-1 and TRBJ2-3, with D hard to call. Germline lookup yields CDR1 DFQATT and CDR2 SNEGSKA (reference sequence). The V end was cut by 3 bases, the J end by 3 bases, with 13 bases between. This CDR3 comprises 14 residues. The CDR3 DNA reads TGCAGTGCTAGGCCCTTGCGGACGACAGATACGCAGTATTTT. Translated: CSARPLRTTDTQYF.

This clonotype was recorded many times. The chain links TRBV20-1 to TRBJ2-3; 9 positions match TRBD1. Germline V lookup: CDR1 DFQATT, CDR2 SNEGSKA (reference sequence). This CDR3 spans 14 amino acids. V was pared by 5 bases and J by 3 bases, with 6 bases of the junction left unmatched. The DNA of the CDR3 is TGCAGTGCTTGCTGGGACAGGGTGACAGATACGCAGTATTTT. Protein: CSACWDRVTDTQYF.

The gene calls are TRBV10-1 and TRBJ2-7; TRBD1 aligns across 9 bases. CDR3 size: 14 residues. V trimming: 4 bases; J trimming: 4 bases; junction bases outside the gene matches: 5. The germline CDR1 and CDR2 sequences are WNHNN and SYGVQD (reference sequence). The CDR3 sequence is CASSADRGYYEQYF. DNA for the CDR3: TGCGCCAGCAGTGCCGACAGGGGGTATTACGAGCAGTACTTC.

This clonotype was seen a few times. At one end the junction does not follow the germline gene, possibly because of a read error. This chain connects TRBV12-3 or TRBV12-4 to TRBJ1-2, with D maybe TRBD1 (6 bases). The CDR3 is 18 residues long. The CDR3 bases are TGTGTCAGCACCGGGAGGGTGGGTCAGGGTCAGGGGAACTATGGCTACACCTTC. Translating it yields CVSTGRVGQGQGNYGYTF.

To note about this clonotype: A read error may explain this, as a much larger clone is one base away. The rearrangement links TRBV24-1 to TRBJ2-1; 7 bases match TRBD1. The last part of the DNA fits TRBJ2-7 better; the J call may be wrong. The CDR3 totals 16 residues. Looked up from germline, CDR1 is KGHDR and CDR2 is SFDVKD. The DNA for the CDR3 is TGTGCCACCAGTGAGGGGACAGCCAGCTCCTACAATGAGCAGTACTTC. It is translated as CATSEGTASSYNEQYF.

The chain carries TRBV6-2 or TRBV6-3 and TRBJ1-6, with D unclear. The CDR3 sequence is 12 residues long. Germline CDR1 and CDR2: MNHEY and SVGEGT. V lost 2 bases, J lost 11 bases, and 7 bases lay in between. The CDR3: CASSYVGAPLHF. The CDR3 nucleotides are TGTGCCAGCAGTTACGTGGGTGCACCCCTCCACTTT.

This clonotype was detected ten times or more. The chain joins TRBV7-2 to TRBJ2-1, with 7 positions matching TRBD1. CDR3 length equals 12 residues. After removal of 4 bases from V and 12 bases from J, the junction contained 6 bases not matched to a gene. CDR1 SGHTA and CDR2 FQGNSA come from the germline V gene. CDR3 in amino acids: CASSSRTGGQFF. CDR3 nucleotide sequence: TGTGCCAGCAGCTCTCGGACAGGAGGGCAGTTCTTC.

This clonotype was detected ten times or more. V is TRBV7-3 and J is TRBJ1-2; D is unclear. Trimming left V 4 bases short and J 1 base short, with 13 bases between. The germline V gene has CDR1 SGHTA and CDR2 FQGTGA. The CDR3 is made up of 15 amino acids. The CDR3 sequence is CASSSTSDGNYGYTF. CDR3 coding DNA: TGTGCCAGCAGCTCAACCTCGGACGGTAACTATGGCTACACCTTC.

The V gene is TRBV7-9, the J gene TRBJ2-1; 7 positions match TRBD1. The germline gives CDR1 SEHNR, CDR2 FQNEAQ (reference sequence). Trimming removed 6 bases from V and 8 bases from J; junction bases left unmatched: 10. This CDR3 is 14 amino acids long. CDR3 sequence reads: CASRDLTGPDEQFF. CDR3 nucleotide sequence: TGTGCCAGCAGAGACCTGACAGGGCCGGATGAGCAGTTCTTC.